Following are 8 T cell receptor beta chains from one sample sequenced in a study of blood T cell repertoires in COVID-19 (TCRdb year 2020). The library was produced with the immunoSEQ multiplex PCR assay. This is the immuneACCESS table as TCRdb keeps it, with only in-frame sequences that have V and J called. A part of the clones is gone; compared with another copy, unresolved V genes explain less than half, and the rest is unexplained. The sample table holds under 300,000 clones, of which roughly 89% were seen once. Clones ranked in the top ten supply 0.94% of the sample. Sequencing used peripheral blood. The receptors come from a woman in her thirties or forties who had recovered from COVID-19.

The chain joins TRBV5-1 to TRBJ2-7; D might be TRBD2 (7 bases). This CDR3 is built from 16 residues. Germline CDR1 SGHRS, CDR2 YFSETQ. V shed 1 base and J shed 1 base, with 15 bases lying between them. In nucleotides, the CDR3 is TGCGCCAGCAGCTTGTTGGGCGGGGGCGAGTCCTACGAGCAGTACTTC. This sequence encodes CASSLLGGGESYEQYF.

This clone was seen only once. The chain combines TRBV30 with TRBJ2-6, with TRBD1 identical over 8 bases. The V segment lost 5 bases and the J segment 8 bases; nucleotides outside the gene matches: 5. CDR1 is GTSNPN, CDR2 SVGIG, per germline (reference sequence). This CDR3 contains 13 residues. The CDR3 loop is CAWGQGGSNVLTF. In DNA form, the CDR3 reads TGTGCCTGGGGACAGGGAGGTTCCAACGTCCTGACTTTC. The whole variable domain, remainder taken from reference TRBV30 and TRBJ2-6, is SQTIHQWPATLVQPVGSPLSLECTVEGTSNPNLYWYRQAAGRGLQLLFYSVGIGQISSEVPQNLSASRPQDRQFILSSKKLLLSDSGFYLCAWGQGGSNVLTFGAGSRLTVL.

The chain uses TRBV9 and TRBJ2-2; the match to TRBD2 covers 7 bases. The CDR3 extends over 17 amino acids. The germline gives CDR1 SGDLS, CDR2 YYNGEE. Unmatched junction bases numbered 12, after V lost 0 bases and J lost 7 bases. CDR3 bases: TGTGCCAGCAGCGTAGTCGGGGGAGGGCCGATGGGCGGGGAGCTGTTTTTT. Translated: CASSVVGGGPMGGELFF.

This chain connects TRBV2 to TRBJ2-1, with 10 nucleotides matching TRBD2. Germline V gene lookup returns CDR1 SNHLY and CDR2 FYNNEI. The CDR3 runs 16 residues. V shed 4 bases, J shed 3 bases, and the junction held 6 bases outside the gene matches. The CDR3 here is CASSALLAGNYNEQFF. The CDR3 region has the DNA TGTGCCAGCAGTGCGTTACTAGCGGGGAACTACAATGAGCAGTTCTTC.

The V and J genes are TRBV6-5 and TRBJ2-7, with D possibly being TRBD2 (5 bases). Trimming took off 5 bases at V and 6 bases at J, with 11 bases between the two ends. The V gene's germline CDR1 is MNHEY and CDR2 SVGAGI. This CDR3 has 12 amino acids. The DNA of the CDR3 is TGTGCCAGCAGTATCCGGACTGGCGAGCAGTACTTC. This encodes CASSIRTGEQYF.

V gene TRBV7-3 combines with J gene TRBJ2-2, with TRBD2 identical over 14 bases. J lost 7 bases, V lost 5 bases, and 12 bases had no gene match. The CDR3 is 18 amino acids. Germline values: CDR1 SGHTA, CDR2 FQGTGA. CDR3 nucleotides: TGTGCCAGCAGCGTAAACTCGGGACTAGCGGGAGCGGGCGGGGAGCTGTTTTTT. This translates into CASSVNSGLAGAGGELFF.

The chain has TRBV9 and TRBJ2-3, with 10 bases identical to TRBD2. Germline trimming cut 0 bases from V and 2 bases from J; bases unmatched to any gene: 3. This CDR3 contains 16 residues. Germline-derived CDR1 and CDR2 are SGDLS and YYNGEE. The CDR3 region has the DNA TGTGCCAGCAGCGTAGGAGGGACTAGCGTCACAGATACGCAGTATTTT. Translating gives CASSVGGTSVTDTQYF.

This chain uses TRBV30 with TRBJ2-1; 10 nucleotides agree with TRBD2. The CDR3 is 15 residues long. The ends lost 5 bases at V and 0 bases at J; junction bases unmatched: 4. CDR1 is GTSNPN, CDR2 SVGIG, per germline (reference sequence). The CDR3 DNA reads TGTGCCTGGGCCGGGACTAGCGACTCCTACAATGAGCAGTTCTTC. Translating gives CAWAGTSDSYNEQFF.